This TCR beta chain was observed in a study of shared clonotypes between healthy human individuals. There are 13 residues in the CDR3. CDR1 and CDR2 from the germline V gene are LGHNA and YNFKEQ. Between the trimmed V and J ends, which lost 4 bases and 3 bases, there was a span of 7 bases. Method: immunoSEQ multiplex PCR; TCRdb's copy keeps in-frame clones and lacks some. The sample lists roughly 1,500,000 clones, 98% occurring once. The sequence was collected from a man between 25 and 39 years old in good health. J is TRBJ1-5 and V is TRBV4-2, with D hard to call. Sequenced: naive CD4+ T cells sorted from blood. The subset: CD45RA+ positively selected. For the CDR3, the DNA is TGTGCCAGCAGCCTAAGATCCAATCAGCCCCAGCATTTT. Amino acids: CASSLRSNQPQHF.